This entry lists 29 T cell receptor beta chains sequenced from one sample in a study of CD8 T cells in Susac syndrome. RNA, at 0.5 to 1 ug, was reverse transcribed with random hexamers. A single record per CDR3 protein comes from TCRdb applying MiXCR to the immunoSEQ multiplex PCR reads. The profile covers about 130,000 distinct CDR3 sequences, with approximately 95% appearing a single time and roughly 0.2% taken by the ten largest. The sequencing sample was made of CD8+ T cells from PBMCs. The receptors derive from a human donor with Susac syndrome.

This clonotype was observed a few times. The gene calls are TRBV7-3 and TRBJ2-7; D is unclear. Germline V CDR1 and CDR2: SGHTA, FQGTGA. The V end lost 1 base, the J end lost 4 bases, and 8 bases lay between the germline ends. This CDR3 region has 13 residues. CDR3 region: CASSLSDGYEQYF. In nucleotides, the CDR3 is TGTGCCAGCAGCTTAAGCGACGGTTACGAGCAGTACTTC.

This clonotype was counted once. The rearrangement joins TRBV30 to TRBJ1-5, with D maybe TRBD1 (5 bases). The CDR3 loop spans 14 amino acids. V lost 2 bases and J 4 bases, leaving 12 bases between the germline ends. Germline CDR1 is GTSNPN and CDR2 is SVGIG (reference sequence). The CDR3 DNA reads as TGTGCCTGGAGTTCCGGGACCCAAAATCAGCCCCAGCATTTT. Protein: CAWSSGTQNQPQHF.

The chain carries TRBV19 and TRBJ2-7, with 9 bases that match TRBD1. V shed 3 bases and J 6 bases; nucleotides not matched to a gene: 3. CDR3 size: 13 residues. Germline values: CDR1 LNHDA, CDR2 SQIVND (reference sequence). Written as DNA, the CDR3 is TGTGCCAGTAGTATGGGGACAGGGATCGAGCAGTACTTC. It translates to CASSMGTGIEQYF.

V is TRBV24-1 and J is TRBJ1-5; D is unresolved. Trimming removed 5 bases from V and 0 bases from J, with 10 bases in between. There are 15 residues in the CDR3. Germline CDR1 reads KGHDR; CDR2 reads SFDVKD. DNA for the CDR3: TGTGCCACCAGTGGGCAGAATTATAGCAATCAGCCCCAGCATTTT. Its protein is CATSGQNYSNQPQHF.

The V call is TRBV4-1, the J call TRBJ1-1, with 7 bases fitting TRBD1. V was pared by 3 bases and J by 4 bases, with 5 bases of the junction left unmatched. The CDR3 has 14 residues. CDR1 and CDR2 (germline): MGHRA, YSYEKL. The CDR3 here is CASSHYRGSTEAFF. CDR3 nucleotides: TGCGCCAGCAGCCACTACAGGGGTTCCACTGAAGCTTTCTTT.

The gene calls are TRBV4-1 and TRBJ1-2; D gene unclear. Germline V gives CDR1 MGHRA, CDR2 YSYEKL. V was clipped by 3 bases and J by 1 base, with 15 bases between them. This CDR3 is built from 16 residues. The CDR3 sequence is CASSQLAGIINYGYTF. The CDR3 nucleotides read TGCGCCAGCAGCCAGTTAGCCGGGATTATTAACTATGGCTACACCTTC.

V and J are TRBV6-5 and TRBJ2-2; D is ambiguous. The CDR3 has 14 amino acids. V lost 0 bases, J lost 4 bases, and 6 bases lay in between. Germline CDR1 reads MNHEY; CDR2 reads SVGAGI. The CDR3, as DNA: TGTGCCAGCAGTTACTCGGCAGTCACCGGGGAGCTGTTTTTT. As protein: CASSYSAVTGELFF.

The chain joins TRBV28 to TRBJ1-5; 11 bases match TRBD1. Germline values: CDR1 MDHEN, CDR2 SYDVKM. J lost 6 bases, V lost 2 bases, and 6 bases had no gene match. There are 16 residues in the CDR3. CDR3 bases: TGTGCCAGCAGTTTACGTGGACAGGGGGCTGGTCAGCCCCAGCATTTT. Protein sequence: CASSLRGQGAGQPQHF.

The J gene is TRBJ2-7, the V gene TRBV4-1; TRBD1 matches at 7 bases. The CDR3 is 15 amino acids. V trimming: 0 bases; J trimming: 6 bases; junction bases outside the gene matches: 8. From germline, CDR1 is MGHRA and CDR2 YSYEKL. DNA of the CDR3: TGCGCCAGCAGCCAAGAACCTCAACAGGGGATCGAGCAGTACTTC. It is translated as CASSQEPQQGIEQYF.

This clonotype was found a few times. The CDR3 loop is CASNQAGTDTQYF. In DNA, the CDR3 is TGTGCCAGCAACCAGGCCGGAACAGATACGCAGTATTTT. The chain couples TRBV7-6 to TRBJ2-3, with no clear D. This CDR3 has 13 residues. Germline V CDR1 and CDR2: SGHVS, FNYEAQ. Trimming cost V 7 bases and J 3 bases, with 11 bases left between them.

The table lists this clonotype with a count of one. The chain recombines TRBV20-1 with TRBJ2-7; unclear D gene. V was trimmed by 0 bases and J by 6 bases, leaving 3 bases between them. Germline CDR1 and CDR2: DFQATT and SNEGSKA (reference sequence). This CDR3 contains 10 residues. The DNA for the CDR3 is TGCAGTGCTAGAGATTTCGAGCAGTACTTC. It yields the protein CSARDFEQYF.

This chain joins TRBV28 and TRBJ1-1; D gene unclear. The CDR3 is made up of 15 amino acids. Germline V gene lookup returns CDR1 MDHEN and CDR2 SYDVKM. The V end was cut by 7 bases, the J end by 5 bases, with 20 bases between. Written as DNA, the CDR3 is TGTGCCAGCACCTCCCTGGGGAGCTTGGAAACTGAAGCTTTCTTT. Protein product: CASTSLGSLETEAFF. Full variable domain (outside the CDR3, taken from reference TRBV28 and TRBJ1-1): DVKVTQSSRYLVKRTGEKVFLECVQDMDHENMFWYRQDPGLGLRLIYFSYDVKMKEKGDIPEGYSVSREKKERFSLILESASTNQTSMYLCASTSLGSLETEAFFGQGTRLTVV.

In DNA form, the CDR3 reads TGTGCCAGCAGCTTATCACGCTACGAGCAGTACTTC. Protein product: CASSLSRYEQYF. The rearrangement links TRBV13 to TRBJ2-7; D remains unclear. V lost 2 bases to trimming and J lost 3 bases, with 5 bases between them. CDR1 PRHDT and CDR2 FYEKMQ come from the germline V gene (reference sequence). The CDR3 is 12 residues long.

This chain links TRBV18 with TRBJ2-7; D unclear. Trimming shortened V by 3 bases and J by 3 bases, and 15 bases separated the two germline ends. There are 15 residues in the CDR3. Germline CDR1 is KGHSH and CDR2 is LQKENI. The CDR3 DNA sequence: TGTGCCAGCTCACCCGGACCTCTCATCAGCTACGAGCAGTACTTC. Amino acid sequence: CASSPGPLISYEQYF.

The rearrangement joins TRBV20-1 to TRBJ2-7; either TRBD1 or TRBD2 may fit D (5 bases each). The germline V gene has CDR1 DFQATT and CDR2 SNEGSKA (reference sequence). This CDR3 region has 15 residues. The V and J ends lost 5 bases and 0 bases respectively, with 17 bases between them. Here the CDR3 reads CSARPGTSRSYEQYF. In nucleotides, the CDR3 is TGCAGTGCTCGTCCCGGGACCAGCCGCTCCTACGAGCAGTACTTC.

The V gene is TRBV12-3 or TRBV12-4, the J gene TRBJ1-1, with D possibly matching TRBD1 (6 bases). CDR3 length: 15 residues. Trimming removed 1 base from V and 3 bases from J, with 12 bases in between. CDR3 sequence: CASSLGAGADTEAFF. The CDR3 DNA reads as TGTGCCAGCAGTTTAGGAGCGGGGGCAGACACTGAAGCTTTCTTT.

The chain employs TRBV24-1 and TRBJ2-1; 9 bases are shared with TRBD1. The germline gives CDR1 KGHDR, CDR2 SFDVKD. The CDR3 contains 20 residues. The V segment lost 5 bases and the J segment 6 bases; nucleotides outside the gene matches: 22. The CDR3 sequence is CATSGSRLPPQGAQINEQFF. The CDR3 bases are TGTGCCACCAGTGGATCTCGCCTCCCGCCACAGGGGGCCCAAATCAATGAGCAGTTCTTC.

The rearrangement links TRBV29-1 to TRBJ1-1; 8 nucleotides line up with TRBD1. Germline assignment: CDR1 SQVTM and CDR2 ANQGSEA. V shed 0 bases, J shed 0 bases, and the junction held 9 bases outside the gene matches. There are 17 residues in the CDR3. The CDR3 spells CSVEDGTGVRMNTEAFF. The CDR3 DNA reads as TGCAGCGTTGAAGATGGGACAGGAGTTAGAATGAACACTGAAGCTTTCTTT.

The chain recombines TRBV9 with TRBJ1-2; perhaps TRBD1 as D (5 bases). There are 11 residues in the CDR3. The V end was cut by 0 bases, the J end by 10 bases, with 7 bases between. The germline V gene encodes CDR1 SGDLS and CDR2 YYNGEE. The CDR3 is CASSVGGYYTF. For the CDR3, the DNA is TGTGCCAGCAGCGTAGGGGGGTACTACACCTTC.

A single count supports this clonotype. This chain links TRBV15 with TRBJ2-1; D is ambiguous. The CDR3 is 12 residues long. Germline values: CDR1 LNHNV, CDR2 YYDKDF (reference sequence). V was shortened by 1 base and J by 6 bases, with 4 bases between the two germline ends. The CDR3 sequence: CATSRAVNEQFF. The CDR3 DNA reads TGTGCCACCAGCAGAGCAGTCAATGAGCAGTTCTTC.

The rearrangement links TRBV3-1 to TRBJ2-1, with TRBD2 matching over 8 bases. V shed 1 base and J 4 bases; nucleotides not matched to a gene: 3. The length of the CDR3 is 15 residues. The germline V gene has CDR1 LGHDT and CDR2 YNNKEL (reference sequence). The CDR3 loop reads CASSQVGTRYNEQFF. The CDR3 DNA follows: TGTGCCAGCAGCCAAGTAGGGACTAGATACAATGAGCAGTTCTTC.

V usage is TRBV9 and J usage is TRBJ2-2; possibly TRBD1 or TRBD2 for D (5 bases each). Per the germline V gene, CDR1 is SGDLS and CDR2 is YYNGEE. The CDR3 runs to 17 residues. The V gene lost 5 bases and the J gene lost 3 bases, with 20 bases spanning the gap. CDR3 coding DNA: TGTGCCAGCAGTTACCCGGGGCAGGTGGTAGACACCGGGGAGCTGTTTTTT. It yields the protein CASSYPGQVVDTGELFF.

The V and J genes are TRBV4-1 and TRBJ2-7; maybe TRBD2 (6 bases). Germline-derived CDR1 and CDR2 are MGHRA and YSYEKL. The CDR3 has 15 residues. V lost 3 bases, J lost 5 bases, and 17 bases lay in between. CDR3 coding DNA: TGCGCCAGCAGCCACCCTGCATCGGGAGAAGACGAGCAGTACTTC. Protein: CASSHPASGEDEQYF.

The chain carries TRBV14 and TRBJ1-1; D remains unclear. This CDR3 spans 11 amino acids. Germline values: CDR1 SGHDN, CDR2 FVKESK. Trimming removed 11 bases at V and 4 bases at J, with 11 bases between. CDR3 nucleotide sequence: TGTGCCGGAACTGACGGCACTGAAGCTTTCTTT. Translation: CAGTDGTEAFF.

V gene TRBV20-1 combines with J gene TRBJ1-5; a possible D gene is TRBD1 (5 bases). V gave up 4 bases and J gave up 6 bases, with 19 bases separating them. The CDR3 sequence is 15 residues long. In germline, CDR1 is DFQATT, CDR2 SNEGSKA (reference sequence). CDR3 in DNA: TGCAGTGCTATCGGGGGGGTGGGTTTGGGTCAGCCCCAGCATTTT. Translating it yields CSAIGGVGLGQPQHF.

The chain couples TRBV5-4 to TRBJ2-7; 7 nucleotides align to TRBD1. This CDR3 spans 15 amino acids. After removal of 0 bases from V and 0 bases from J, the junction contained 3 bases not matched to a gene. Looked up from germline, CDR1 is SGHNT and CDR2 is YYREEE (reference sequence). CDR3 sequence: CASSLVGGSSYEQYF. The DNA of the CDR3 is TGTGCCAGCAGCTTGGTAGGGGGCAGCTCCTACGAGCAGTACTTC.

The chain combines TRBV11-2 with TRBJ2-3, with TRBD2 matching 9 bases. CDR3 size: 13 residues. Germline V lookup: CDR1 SGHAT, CDR2 FQNNGV. J lost 4 bases, V lost 6 bases, and 2 bases had no gene match. CDR3 amino acids: CASSLAGSDTQYF. CDR3 sequence (DNA): TGTGCCAGCAGTCTAGCGGGATCAGATACGCAGTATTTT.

The chain combines TRBV29-1 with TRBJ2-7; perhaps TRBD1 as D (5 bases). CDR1 SQVTM and CDR2 ANQGSEA come from the germline V gene. V lost 2 bases and J lost 5, with 10 bases in between. This CDR3 spans 12 amino acids. The CDR3 DNA sequence: TGCAGCGTTGAAAACCAGGGCCACGAGCAGTACTTC. It is translated as CSVENQGHEQYF.

This clonotype turned up a few times. The V and J genes are TRBV24-1 and TRBJ2-1; D remains unclear. The V gene lost 1 base and the J gene lost 6 bases, with 9 bases spanning the gap. This CDR3 comprises 14 residues. Germline V lookup: CDR1 KGHDR, CDR2 SFDVKD. The CDR3 sequence is CATSDFRRSNEQFF. The CDR3 DNA reads as TGTGCCACCAGTGATTTTAGGCGGAGCAATGAGCAGTTCTTC.